This TCR beta chain was recorded in a study of T-cell memory formation after mild COVID-19. This CDR3 has 13 residues. CDR1 and CDR2 (germline): SGHNT, YYREEE (reference sequence). V was clipped by 9 bases and J by 2 bases, with 15 bases between them. TCRdb reanalysed the 5' RACE reads using MiXCR and keeps one entry per CDR3 protein. The data contain about 420,000 distinct CDR3 sequences, about 25% of them singletons. The rearrangement uses TRBV5-4 and TRBJ2-7; possible D gene TRBD1, 6 bases. Input material: PBMCs or a T cell subset sorted from them (not recorded which). The sequence was collected from an adult woman who had mild COVID-19 (a few samples of this study predate the infection). Cell type and time point are not known. The DNA of the CDR3 is TGTGCCACACATGGGGACACAGCCTACGAGCAGTACTTC. This translates into CATHGDTAYEQYF.